The following is a TCR beta chain sequence with its context. This record comes from a study of blood T cell repertoires in COVID-19. About the research overall: The United States, Italy and Spain were the sources of the acute and convalescent COVID-19 samples. PBMCs, B-cell-depleted T cells, or T cells were the source of the cDNA or gDNA that made up the material.

CDR3 size: 15 residues. V gave up 7 bases and J gave up 1 base; unmatched junction bases: 9. The germline gives CDR1 SNHLY, CDR2 FYNNEI. As processed by the authors: From reference gene primer amplification, estimates of nucleated cell counts were derived. The assay was immunoSEQ multiplex PCR, and TCRdb's table has in-frame clones only and misses some. V, J and clone size derive from that table, while D and trimming were established from the DNA sequence. In the table there are 90,000 to 130,000 clones, less than 85% of which are singletons. The sequence was obtained from a woman in her forties with acute or convalescent COVID-19. Sequences were obtained from peripheral blood. The rearrangement joins TRBV2 to TRBJ1-1; 7 bases map to TRBD1. The CDR3 sequence: CASKGAGGRNTEAFF. Here the CDR3 DNA reads TGTGCCAGCAAGGGAGCAGGGGGACGGAACACTGAAGCTTTCTTT. The full variable domain, rest sourced from reference TRBV2 and TRBJ1-1, is EPEVTQTPSHQVTQMGQEVILRCVPISNHLYFYWYRQILGQKVEFLVSFYNNEISEKSEIFDDQFSVERPDGSNFTLKIRSTKLEDSAMYFCASKGAGGRNTEAFFGQGTRLTVV.